One sample yielded the 20 T cell receptor beta chains listed below, sequenced in a study of regulatory T cells in long-lasting Graves disease. Stated time point: newly diagnosed GD, antithyroid drugs for less than 3 months. With RNA extracted from PBMCs as input, the TCR library was made. iRepertoire HTBI primers and Arm-PCR of CDR3 regions built TCR beta libraries. TCRdb re-analysed the multiplex PCR reads in MiXCR, keeping a single row per CDR3 protein. The sample lists over 500,000 distinct CDR3 sequences; around 17% were seen once. The same specimen was also included in a second study, on T cells in Graves' hyperthyroidism and ophthalmopathy.

Source: peripheral blood mononuclear cells (PBMCs), taken at new diagnosis, from a patient treated with antithyroid drugs. The receptors come from a woman in her twenties or thirties with Graves disease.

This clonotype was seen at least ten times. The rearrangement links TRBV7-6 to TRBJ1-4; maybe TRBD1 (6 bases). From germline, CDR1 is SGHVS and CDR2 FNYEAQ. CDR3 length equals 15 residues. Trimming shortened V by 5 bases and J by 8 bases, and 18 bases separated the two germline ends. The CDR3 spells CASSGERGFGEKLFF. The CDR3 region has the DNA TGTGCCAGCAGCGGAGAAAGGGGGTTTGGGGAAAAACTGTTTTTT.

This clonotype was seen more than once but under ten times. The chain links TRBV7-2 to TRBJ1-2, with a tentative D call TRBD1 (6 bases). Germline V CDR1 and CDR2: SGHTA, FQGNSA. The CDR3 runs 15 residues. V lost 4 bases to trimming and J lost 6 bases, with 18 bases between them. As DNA, the CDR3 is TGTGCCAGCAGCTACACCGGGGGGCGCGGGAATGGCTACACCTTC. Protein sequence: CASSYTGGRGNGYTF.

This chain connects TRBV5-6 to TRBJ1-5; a possible D gene is TRBD1 (5 bases). The germline V and J ends were trimmed by 5 bases and 4 bases, with 13 bases remaining between them. The CDR3 loop spans 14 amino acids. Germline V gene lookup returns CDR1 SGHDT and CDR2 YYEEEE. CDR3 bases: TGTGCCAGCAGGAGGCAGGGATTAAATCAGCCCCAGCATTTT. Translating gives CASRRQGLNQPQHF.

This clonotype was detected many times. The V gene is TRBV12-3 or TRBV12-4, the J gene TRBJ1-1; D remains unclear. CDR3 length: 17 amino acids. V lost 5 bases, J lost 1 base, and 20 bases lay in between. The CDR3 loop reads CASSPFRIGIRNTEAFF. Written as DNA, the CDR3 is TGTGCCAGCAGTCCTTTTCGAATAGGTATCAGGAACACTGAAGCTTTCTTT.

This clonotype was counted at least ten times. The chain couples TRBV7-9 to TRBJ2-3; 7 positions match TRBD2. The CDR3 loop spans 15 amino acids. The V gene's germline CDR1 is SEHNR and CDR2 FQNEAQ (reference sequence). The ends lost 4 bases at V and 6 bases at J; junction bases unmatched: 10. The CDR3 DNA sequence: TGTGCCAGCAGCTCTCTAGCGGACCTTCGGGATACGCAGTATTTT. It translates to CASSSLADLRDTQYF.

This clonotype was seen at least ten times. V gene TRBV2 combines with J gene TRBJ2-3; D is tentatively TRBD1 or TRBD2 (5 bases each). CDR3 size: 14 residues. The germline V gene has CDR1 SNHLY and CDR2 FYNNEI. The V end was cut by 8 bases, the J end by 2 bases, with 14 bases between. CDR3 amino acids: CASLRGPPTDTQYF. DNA of the CDR3: TGTGCCAGCTTAAGGGGACCCCCCACAGATACGCAGTATTTT.

This clonotype was counted only a few times. CDR3 amino acids: CASSFRWAEAFF. As DNA, the CDR3 is TGTGCCAGCAGCTTCCGGTGGGCTGAAGCTTTCTTT. This chain links TRBV14 with TRBJ1-1; no definite D call. Germline CDR1 is SGHDN and CDR2 is FVKESK. Trimming removed 5 bases from V and 6 bases from J, with 10 bases in between. CDR3 length: 12 residues.

This chain links TRBV5-1 with TRBJ1-1; D may be TRBD1 (6 bases). V was pared by 6 bases and J by 2 bases, with 14 bases between. Germline V gene data show CDR1 as SGHRS and CDR2 as YFSETQ. The CDR3 extends over 14 amino acids. The CDR3 DNA follows: TGCGCCAGCACCCAAGGGGGGGCTAACACTGAAGCTTTCTTT. Protein sequence: CASTQGGANTEAFF.

V and J are TRBV5-1 and TRBJ1-5; D unclear. V lost 0 bases and J 5 bases, leaving 12 bases between the germline ends. The germline CDR1 and CDR2 sequences are SGHRS and YFSETQ. This CDR3 comprises 15 residues. The CDR3 here is CASSLAGERDQPQHF. As DNA, the CDR3 is TGCGCCAGCAGCTTGGCTGGGGAGAGGGATCAGCCCCAGCATTTT.

This clonotype has ten or more counts. This chain uses TRBV18 with TRBJ2-3; D not resolved. V dropped 5 bases and J dropped 5 bases, with 5 bases sitting between them. From germline, CDR1 is KGHSH and CDR2 LQKENI. The CDR3 is 11 residues long. In nucleotides, the CDR3 is TGTGCCAGCTCAAGTAAAGATACGCAGTATTTT. It codes for CASSSKDTQYF.

The sample holds many counts of this clonotype. The chain joins TRBV20-1 to TRBJ1-2; D is ambiguous. This CDR3 region has 11 residues. CDR1 and CDR2 from the germline V gene are DFQATT and SNEGSKA (reference sequence). CDR3 residues: CRVNLYYGYTF. CDR3 coding DNA: TGCAGGGTAAATCTGTACTATGGCTACACCTTC.

This clonotype has ten or more counts. The chain recombines TRBV5-6 with TRBJ1-6; D ambiguous. The germline V and J ends were trimmed by 4 bases and 9 bases, with 11 bases remaining between them. There are 13 residues in the CDR3. Germline V lookup: CDR1 SGHDT, CDR2 YYEEEE. CDR3 amino acids: CASSPGKGSPLHF. In DNA form, the CDR3 reads TGTGCCAGCAGCCCGGGAAAGGGTTCACCCCTCCACTTT. Variable domain in full (rest from reference TRBV5-6 and TRBJ1-6): DAGVTQSPTHLIKTRGQQVTLRCSPKSGHDTVSWYQQALGQGPQFIFQYYEEEERQRGNFPDRFSGHQFPNYSSELNVNALLLGDSALYLCASSPGKGSPLHFGNGTRLTVT.

A few counts support this clonotype. The chain recombines TRBV20-1 with TRBJ2-3; 13 bases are shared with TRBD2. J gave up 4 bases and V 5 bases, and 6 bases lay outside the gene matches. The CDR3 consists of 15 residues. The germline gives CDR1 DFQATT, CDR2 SNEGSKA (reference sequence). The CDR3 loop is CSASRTSGSADTQYF. CDR3 coding DNA: TGCAGTGCTTCTCGGACTAGCGGGAGTGCAGATACGCAGTATTTT.

This clonotype has only a few counts. The V call is TRBV30, the J call TRBJ2-5; TRBD2 might be the D (6 bases). The length of the CDR3 is 15 residues. V shed 2 bases and J shed 2 bases, with 15 bases lying between them. Germline V gene data show CDR1 as GTSNPN and CDR2 as SVGIG (reference sequence). The CDR3 coding sequence is TGTGCCTGGAGTCTGTACGGACTAACACAAGAGACCCAGTACTTC. Translating gives CAWSLYGLTQETQYF.

Ten or more counts support this clonotype. This chain's CDR3 is CASSLGPPSSLYNEQFF. For the CDR3, the DNA is TGTGCCAGCAGCTTAGGTCCTCCTAGCTCTCTTTACAATGAGCAGTTCTTC. The genes are TRBV7-2 and TRBJ2-1, with TRBD2 as a possible D gene (5 bases). The CDR3 length is 17 residues. CDR1 is SGHTA and CDR2 is FQGNSA in the germline V gene. Trimming shortened V by 1 base and J by 4 bases, and 17 bases separated the two germline ends.

The V and J genes are TRBV5-1 and TRBJ2-5; D assignment may be TRBD1 or TRBD2 (5 bases each). V lost 4 bases, J lost 0 bases, and 16 bases lay in between. The CDR3 contains 16 residues. Germline CDR1 is SGHRS and CDR2 is YFSETQ. CDR3 loop: CASSPGHGGNQETQYF. CDR3 nucleotide sequence: TGCGCCAGCAGCCCGGGGCACGGAGGCAACCAAGAGACCCAGTACTTC.

Note on this clonotype: With a far larger clone one base away, a read error is the likely cause. V usage is TRBV27 and J usage is TRBJ2-5, with 7 bases aligning to TRBD2. TRBJ2-4 explains the end of the DNA better; the J call may be wrong. This CDR3 is built from 14 residues. Germline CDR1 reads MNHEY; CDR2 reads SMNVEV (reference sequence). CDR3 sequence: CASSVGGTKNIQYF. DNA of the CDR3: TGTGCCAGCAGTGTGGGGGGGACCAAAAACATTCAGTACTTC.

This clonotype was observed a few times. The V call is TRBV12-3 or TRBV12-4, the J call TRBJ1-2, with 7 bases fitting TRBD1. V lost 5 bases and J lost 4; bases outside the gene matches: 10. This CDR3 is 15 amino acids long. Here the CDR3 DNA reads TGTGCCAGCAGTATAAACAGGGGCCTTATCTATGGCTACACCTTC. Encoded protein: CASSINRGLIYGYTF.

This clonotype came up a few times. As DNA, the CDR3 is TGTGCCAGCTCACCACTTCAGGGAGGGGAAAAACTGTTTTTT. It yields the protein CASSPLQGGEKLFF. The V gene is TRBV18, the J gene TRBJ1-4, with D tentatively TRBD1 (5 bases). Germline lookup yields CDR1 KGHSH and CDR2 LQKENI. The CDR3 loop spans 14 amino acids. Trimming cost V 1 base and J 8 bases, with 11 bases left between them.

J is TRBJ2-7 and V is TRBV30; D call uncertain. CDR1 is GTSNPN, CDR2 SVGIG, per germline (reference sequence). The CDR3 totals 11 residues. V was clipped by 2 bases and J by 7 bases, with 9 bases between them. CDR3 sequence: CAWSRYNEQYF. The CDR3 DNA reads TGTGCCTGGAGTAGGTACAATGAGCAGTACTTC.